The 4 T cell receptor beta chains listed next were all sequenced from one sample in a study of blood T cell repertoires in COVID-19. Libraries were prepared by immunoSEQ multiplex PCR; TCRdb keeps only in-frame clonotypes and omits some of them. The sample lists about 33,000 clones, around 90% seen once, with 20% to 25% in the top ten. Sequences were obtained from peripheral blood. Receptors originate from a man aged 55 to 70 with acute or convalescent COVID-19.

The genes are TRBV7-9 and TRBJ2-7, with a weak D call TRBD2 (5 bases). Trimming took 4 bases from V and 6 from J, leaving 16 bases between them. CDR3 length equals 14 residues. Germline CDR1 and CDR2: SEHNR and FQNEAQ (reference sequence). CDR3 DNA: TGTGCCAGCAGCTCCCCGACGAACCGGGGCGAGCAGTACGTC. It is translated as CASSSPTNRGEQYV.

This clone was counted a single time. The chain links TRBV5-6 to TRBJ1-1; D gene unclear. CDR3 length: 15 residues. Germline V gives CDR1 SGHDT, CDR2 YYEEEE. V lost 0 bases and J lost 0, with 9 bases in between. The CDR3 reads CASSLVGRMNTEAFF. The CDR3 nucleotides are TGTGCCAGCAGCTTGGTGGGCAGAATGAACACTGAAGCTTTCTTT.

The chain joins TRBV19 to TRBJ2-4, with TRBD1 as a possible D gene (5 bases). The CDR3 is made up of 15 amino acids. Per germline, CDR1 LNHDA and CDR2 SQIVND (reference sequence). Trimming left V 0 bases short and J 2 bases short, with 8 bases between. The DNA of the CDR3 is TGTGCCAGTAGTATAGATGGGGCTACCAAAAACATTCAGTACTTC. Residues: CASSIDGATKNIQYF.

This chain links TRBV11-3 with TRBJ2-1; 9 bases align to TRBD2. Trimming cost V 0 bases and J 9 bases; bases outside gene matches: 6. The CDR3 runs 15 residues. Germline-derived CDR1 and CDR2 are SGHNT and YENEEA. The CDR3 here is CASSLDGGRVGEQFF. The CDR3, as DNA: TGTGCCAGCAGCTTAGATGGCGGGAGGGTTGGTGAGCAGTTCTTC.